Listed below are T cell receptor beta chains from one sample, sequenced in a study of blood T cell repertoires in COVID-19. The repertoire was sequenced with immunoSEQ multiplex PCR; TCRdb's copy has only in-frame clones and lacks some. Of some 260,000 clones listed, roughly 88% are singletons. The sequenced material came from peripheral blood. Source of these receptors: a woman in her sixties or seventies with COVID-19, enrolled during active disease. Each CDR3 is given with its conserved first and last residue. A D gene is named only where the DNA matches it firmly. Some rows have no size entry. The others give once, few or many, or a class for an expanded clone.

d_gene	v_gene	j_gene	abundance	CDR3nt	CDR3aa
-	TRBV5-4	TRBJ1-6	-	TGTGCCAGCAGCTTATCGGGGATAAGGAATTCACCCCTCCACTTT	CASSLSGIRNSPLHF
-	TRBV24-1	TRBJ2-3	-	TGTGCCACGGAGCTCCCCGGGACAGATACGCAGTATTTT	CATELPGTDTQYF
-	TRBV28	TRBJ1-2	-	TGTGCCAGCACGACAGCTCAGGGTCCTGGCTACACCTTC	CASTTAQGPGYTF
-	TRBV6-1	TRBJ1-5	-	TGTGCCAGCAGTGAAGCGGGTGCAGGCAGTCAGCCCCAGCATTTT	CASSEAGAGSQPQHF
-	TRBV27	TRBJ1-2	few	TGTGCCAGCAGTTTGAACAGGGTTAACTATGGCTACACCTTC	CASSLNRVNYGYTF
-	TRBV2	TRBJ2-4	-	TGTGCCAGCAGTCGGGAGACGATAAACATTCAGTACTTC	CASSRETINIQYF
TRBD2	TRBV6-2/TRBV6-3	TRBJ2-3	-	TGTGCCAGCAGTTACTCTAGCGGGAGTTTGCGCACAGATACGCAGTATTTT	CASSYSSGSLRTDTQYF
TRBD2	TRBV4-2	TRBJ2-2	-	TGTGCCAGCAGCCAAGCCCCTAGCGGGAGCCGGAACACCGGGGAGCTGTTTTTT	CASSQAPSGSRNTGELFF
-	TRBV9	TRBJ2-2	-	TGTGCCAGCAGCGTAGGGGCAATGGGCGGGGAGCTGTTTTTT	CASSVGAMGGELFF
TRBD2	TRBV4-3	TRBJ2-5	-	TGCGCCAGCAGCCAAAATAGCCCGACTAGCGGAGGGGAGACCCAGTACTTC	CASSQNSPTSGGETQYF
-	TRBV21-1	TRBJ1-5	-	TGTGCCAGCAGCAAATACAGGGGGCGCTCCCCTAATCAGCCCCAGCATTTT	CASSKYRGRSPNQPQHF
TRBD2	TRBV19	TRBJ2-7	once	TGTGCCAGTAGTAATAGCGGGAGTTCCTACGAGCAGTACTTC	CASSNSGSSYEQYF
TRBD1	TRBV2	TRBJ2-7	-	TGTGCCAGCAGTTTCAACAGGGGGTTAGGGCAAGAGCAGTACTTC	CASSFNRGLGQEQYF
-	TRBV10-3	TRBJ2-2	-	TGTGCCACCGGCCAGGTCTACACCGGGGAGCTGTTTTTT	CATGQVYTGELFF
-	TRBV19	TRBJ2-3	-	TGTGCCAGTAGTATGGACAGCCAGGCAGATACGCAGTATTTT	CASSMDSQADTQYF
-	TRBV19	TRBJ1-1	once	TGTGCCAGTAGTGGACAGACGAACACTGAAGCTTTCTTT	CASSGQTNTEAFF
TRBD1	TRBV28	TRBJ2-2	-	TGTGCCAGCAGTCCAGACAGGGGAAACACCGGGGAGCTGTTTTTT	CASSPDRGNTGELFF
-	TRBV5-6	TRBJ1-2	-	TGTGCCAGCAGCTTGGCAGGCTATGGCTACACCTTC	CASSLAGYGYTF
-	TRBV21-1	TRBJ2-1	-	TGTGCCAGCAGCAAAGGAACTGGGAGACTAGCGGGAGTAGGGACCGATGAGCAGTTCTTC	CASSKGTGRLAGVGTDEQFF
TRBD1	TRBV3-1/TRBV3-2	TRBJ2-7	-	TGTGCCAGCAGCCGACAAACAGGGGGTCCCAGCTCCTACGAGCAGTACTTC	CASSRQTGGPSSYEQYF
-	TRBV6-5	TRBJ2-5	-	TGTGCCAGCAAGAGAAGCCGACAAGGGACCCAGTACTTC	CASKRSRQGTQYF
TRBD1	TRBV6-5	TRBJ1-5	-	TGTGCCAGCAGGGATGACAGGGGACAGCCCCAGCATTTT	CASRDDRGQPQHF
TRBD1	TRBV20-1	TRBJ2-7	-	TGCAGTGCCAGTGGGGAGACAGGGGGCATTTACGAGCAGTACTTC	CSASGETGGIYEQYF
-	TRBV11-2	TRBJ1-2	-	TGTGCCAGCAGCTCCCTAGGCGGGGGGGGTTATGGCTACACCTTC	CASSSLGGGGYGYTF
TRBD1	TRBV9	TRBJ2-1	-	TGTGCCAGCAGCGTAGTAGCGGACAGGGTGAATTACAATGAGCAGTTCTTC	CASSVVADRVNYNEQFF
-	TRBV24-1	TRBJ2-3	-	TGTGCCACCAGTGAACAAATAACAGATACGCAGTATTTT	CATSEQITDTQYF
-	TRBV5-4	TRBJ2-7	once	TGTGCCAGCAGCGGACTACGACAGGGAATAACGTCCTACGAGCAGTACTTC	CASSGLRQGITSYEQYF
-	TRBV11-3	TRBJ1-6	-	TGTGCCAGCAGCGCGGCGGCAGATAGCTCCTATAATTCACCCCTCCACTTT	CASSAAADSSYNSPLHF
TRBD1	TRBV7-3	TRBJ1-6	-	TGTGCCAGCAGCTCACAGGACAGGAATTCACCCCTCCACTTT	CASSSQDRNSPLHF
-	TRBV7-2	TRBJ2-7	-	TGTGCCAGCAGCTTAGACAGGTCCTACGAGCAGTACTTC	CASSLDRSYEQYF
TRBD2	TRBV27	TRBJ2-3	-	TGTGCCAGCAGTTTTTTCCTAGCGGGAACCCCAGATACGCAGTATTTT	CASSFFLAGTPDTQYF
-	TRBV3-1/TRBV3-2	TRBJ1-1	-	TGTGCCAGCAGACCGTACCGTTCGGGGGGCGCGGGGAACACTGAAGCTTTCTTT	CASRPYRSGGAGNTEAFF
TRBD1	TRBV30	TRBJ1-2	-	TGTGCCTGGAGGGGAGGCGGACAGGGCGACTATGGCTACACCTTC	CAWRGGGQGDYGYTF
TRBD1	TRBV6-6	TRBJ1-1	-	TGTGCCAGCAGAAGAACAGGGGGCGAGACTGAAGCTTTCTTT	CASRRTGGETEAFF
TRBD1	TRBV19	TRBJ2-1	-	TGTGCCAGTAGTATCGGGACAGGGGGCGCTTTTAGGCAACGCAATGAGCAGTTCTTC	CASSIGTGGAFRQRNEQFF
-	TRBV19	TRBJ2-7	-	TGTGCCAGTAGTCCCAGGGCTAGCGTCACCTACGAGCAGTACTTC	CASSPRASVTYEQYF
TRBD1	TRBV2	TRBJ1-2	-	TGTGCCAGCACCCCCCGGCAGGGGGTTGGCTACACCTTC	CASTPRQGVGYTF
TRBD1	TRBV11-3	TRBJ1-2	once	TGTGCCAGCAGCTCCCGGGACAGGGGGCCGATATGGTATGGCTACACCTTC	CASSSRDRGPIWYGYTF
TRBD1	TRBV14	TRBJ1-1	once	TGTGCCAGCAGCCTAGGGACAGGGCGCGCTTTCTTT	CASSLGTGRAFF
-	TRBV30	TRBJ2-1	-	TGTGCCTGGAGTCGGGGGAGCTCCTACAATGAGCAGTTCTTC	CAWSRGSSYNEQFF
-	TRBV7-9	TRBJ1-2	-	TGTGCCAGCAGCTCCCTCCAGGGGATAGGGGGCTACACCTTC	CASSSLQGIGGYTF